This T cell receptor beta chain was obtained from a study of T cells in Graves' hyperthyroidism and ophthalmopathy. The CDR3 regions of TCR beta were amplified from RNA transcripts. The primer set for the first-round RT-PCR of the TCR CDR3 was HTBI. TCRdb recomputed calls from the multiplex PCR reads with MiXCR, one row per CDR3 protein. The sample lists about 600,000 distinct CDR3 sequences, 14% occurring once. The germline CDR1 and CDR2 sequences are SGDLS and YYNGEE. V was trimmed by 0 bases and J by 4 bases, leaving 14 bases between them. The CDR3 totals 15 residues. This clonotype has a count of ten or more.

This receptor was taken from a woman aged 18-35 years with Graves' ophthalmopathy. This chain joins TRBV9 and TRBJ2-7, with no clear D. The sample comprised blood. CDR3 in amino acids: CASSVDASFGYEQYF. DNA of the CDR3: TGTGCCAGCAGCGTAGACGCCTCCTTCGGGTACGAGCAGTACTTC.